This T cell receptor beta chain stems from a study of blood T cell repertoires in COVID-19. The overall study: Spain, Italy and the United States supplied samples that represented acute and convalescent COVID-19.

Only in-frame clones appear in the TCRdb table, and some are missing; sequencing was by immunoSEQ multiplex PCR. This table has about 260,000 clones, around four fifths appearing once. Clinical history reported by participants formed the basis on which cohorts were assigned. The V segment lost 8 bases and the J segment 4 bases; nucleotides outside the gene matches: 1. The CDR3 loop spans 12 amino acids. CDR1 SNHLY and CDR2 FYNNEI come from the germline V gene. The chain employs TRBV2 and TRBJ2-1; 8 nucleotides line up with TRBD1. Sequenced sample: PBMCs or T cells enriched from blood (not recorded which). The source of this sequence is a man aged 25 to 40 with acute COVID-19. The CDR3 nucleotides read TGTGCCAGCGGGACAGGATACAATGAGCAGTTCTTC. Translation gives CASGTGYNEQFF.